This TCR beta chain was found in a study of beta chain features in type 1 diabetes. Broader study findings: The analysis here could not establish whether HLA type shapes TCRB rearrangement.

A remark on this clone: Its cognate antigen is unknown.

Per the germline V gene, CDR1 is MNHEY and CDR2 is SMNVEV (reference sequence). This CDR3 is 14 amino acids long. Trimming took off 5 bases at V and 0 bases at J, with 10 bases between the two ends. TCRB transcripts that were expressed got sequenced, as all of the isolated RNA had been reverse transcribed. Repertoires were generated with immunoSEQ multiplex PCR, while TCRdb's copy carries only in-frame clones and drops some. The sample gives about 930,000 clones, roughly 15% of which show up once; about 0.025% is in the top ten. The material sequenced was naive CD4+ T cells from blood. The chain uses TRBV27 and TRBJ1-2; tentatively, D is TRBD1 (5 bases). This sequence originates from a woman in her late teens or twenties in good health. The CDR3 sequence is CASSRWGSNYGYTF. CDR3 nucleotide sequence: TGTGCCAGCAGTCGCTGGGGGTCTAACTATGGCTACACCTTC.